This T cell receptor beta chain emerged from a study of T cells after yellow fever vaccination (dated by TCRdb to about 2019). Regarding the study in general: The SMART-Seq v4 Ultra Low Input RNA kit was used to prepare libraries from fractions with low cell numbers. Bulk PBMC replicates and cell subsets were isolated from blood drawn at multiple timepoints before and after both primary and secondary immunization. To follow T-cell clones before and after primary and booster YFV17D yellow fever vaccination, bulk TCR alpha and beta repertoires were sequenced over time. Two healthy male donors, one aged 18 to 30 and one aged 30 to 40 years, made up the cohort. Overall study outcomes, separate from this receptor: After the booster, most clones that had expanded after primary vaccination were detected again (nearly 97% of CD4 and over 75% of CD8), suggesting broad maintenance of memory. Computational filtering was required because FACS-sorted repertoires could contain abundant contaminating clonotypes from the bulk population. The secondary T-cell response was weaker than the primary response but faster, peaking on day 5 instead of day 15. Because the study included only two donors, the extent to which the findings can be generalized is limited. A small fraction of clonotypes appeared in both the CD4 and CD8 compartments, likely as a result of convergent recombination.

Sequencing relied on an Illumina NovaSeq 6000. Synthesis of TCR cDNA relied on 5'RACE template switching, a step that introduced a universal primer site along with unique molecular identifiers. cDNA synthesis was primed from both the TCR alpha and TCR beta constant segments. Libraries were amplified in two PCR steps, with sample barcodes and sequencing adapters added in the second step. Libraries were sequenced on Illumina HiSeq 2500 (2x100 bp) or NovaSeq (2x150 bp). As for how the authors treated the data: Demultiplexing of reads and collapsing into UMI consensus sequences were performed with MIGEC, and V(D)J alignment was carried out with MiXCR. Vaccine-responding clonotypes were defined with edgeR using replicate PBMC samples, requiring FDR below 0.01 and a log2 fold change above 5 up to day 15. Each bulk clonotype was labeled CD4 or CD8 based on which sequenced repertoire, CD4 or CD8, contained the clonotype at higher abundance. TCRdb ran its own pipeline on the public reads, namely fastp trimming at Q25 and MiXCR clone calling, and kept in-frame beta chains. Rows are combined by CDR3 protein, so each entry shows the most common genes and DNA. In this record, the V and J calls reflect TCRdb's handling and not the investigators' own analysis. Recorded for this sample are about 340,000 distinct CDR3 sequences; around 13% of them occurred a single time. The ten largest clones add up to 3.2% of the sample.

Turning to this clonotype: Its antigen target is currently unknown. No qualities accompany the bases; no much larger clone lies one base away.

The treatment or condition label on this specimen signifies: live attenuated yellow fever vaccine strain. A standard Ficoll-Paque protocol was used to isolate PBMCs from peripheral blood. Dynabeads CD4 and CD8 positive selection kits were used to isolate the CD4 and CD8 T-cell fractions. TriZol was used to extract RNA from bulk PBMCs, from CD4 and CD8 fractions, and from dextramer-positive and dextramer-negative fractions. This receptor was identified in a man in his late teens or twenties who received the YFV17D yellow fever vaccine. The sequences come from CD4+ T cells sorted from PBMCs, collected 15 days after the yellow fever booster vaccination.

The DNA reads as follows: TGCGCCAGCAGCTTTCCGACAGGGCGTACAGATACGCAGTATTTT. Its amino acids are CASSFPTGRTDTQYF. The sequence is built from TRBV5-1 and TRBJ2-3; 7 nucleotides in the junction match TRBD1. Its CDR3 holds 15 amino acids, cysteine through phenylalanine. Solely the CDR3 DNA is kept, with 45 bases framed from the first base. CDR1 and CDR2, per the germline V gene, are SGHRS and YFSETQ. For this chain, trimming is 2 bases at the V end and 3 bases at the J end, and the number of junction bases without a gene match is 6.